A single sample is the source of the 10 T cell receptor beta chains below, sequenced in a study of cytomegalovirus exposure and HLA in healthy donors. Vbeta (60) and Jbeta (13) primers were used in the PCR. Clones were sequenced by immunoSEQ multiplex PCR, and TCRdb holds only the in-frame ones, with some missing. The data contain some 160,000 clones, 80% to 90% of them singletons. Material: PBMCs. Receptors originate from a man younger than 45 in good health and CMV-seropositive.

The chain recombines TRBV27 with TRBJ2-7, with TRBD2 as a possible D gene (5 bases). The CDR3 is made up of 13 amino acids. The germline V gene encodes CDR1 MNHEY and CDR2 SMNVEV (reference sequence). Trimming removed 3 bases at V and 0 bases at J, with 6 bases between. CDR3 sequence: CASSFRGSYEQYF. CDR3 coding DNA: TGTGCCAGCAGTTTTCGGGGCTCCTACGAGCAGTACTTC.

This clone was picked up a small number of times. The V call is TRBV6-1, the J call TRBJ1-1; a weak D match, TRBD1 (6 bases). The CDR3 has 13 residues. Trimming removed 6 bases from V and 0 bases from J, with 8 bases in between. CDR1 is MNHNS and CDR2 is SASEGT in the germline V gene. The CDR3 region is CASRGHLNTEAFF. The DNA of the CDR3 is TGTGCCAGCAGGGGACACCTGAACACTGAAGCTTTCTTT.

The CDR3 sequence is CASSGGNTEAFF. The CDR3 DNA follows: TGTGCCAGCAGTGGAGGGAACACTGAAGCTTTCTTT. This chain joins TRBV2 and TRBJ1-1; D uncertain. Trimming removed 4 bases from V and 1 base from J, with 4 bases in between. CDR3 size: 12 residues. The V gene's germline CDR1 is SNHLY and CDR2 FYNNEI.

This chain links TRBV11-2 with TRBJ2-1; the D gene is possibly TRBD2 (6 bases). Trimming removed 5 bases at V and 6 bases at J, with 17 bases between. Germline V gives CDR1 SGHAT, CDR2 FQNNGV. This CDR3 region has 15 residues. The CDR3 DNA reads TGTGCCAGCAGCCAGTGGGGGGAACCCCCCAATGAGCAGTTCTTC. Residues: CASSQWGEPPNEQFF.

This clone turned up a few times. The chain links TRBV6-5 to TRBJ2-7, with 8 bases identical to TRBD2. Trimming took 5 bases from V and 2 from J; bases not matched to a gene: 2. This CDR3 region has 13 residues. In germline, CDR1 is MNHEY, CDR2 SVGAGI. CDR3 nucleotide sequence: TGTGCCAGCAGTGCGACTAGCGCCTACGAGCAGTACGTC. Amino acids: CASSATSAYEQYV.

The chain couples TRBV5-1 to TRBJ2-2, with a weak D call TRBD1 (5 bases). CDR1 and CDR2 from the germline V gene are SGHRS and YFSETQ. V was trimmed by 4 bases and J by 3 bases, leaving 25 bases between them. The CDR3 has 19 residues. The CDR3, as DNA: TGCGCCAGCAGCCGAACTTTGGGCAAGGGCAGGGCTGACACCGGGGAGCTGTTTTTT. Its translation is CASSRTLGKGRADTGELFF.

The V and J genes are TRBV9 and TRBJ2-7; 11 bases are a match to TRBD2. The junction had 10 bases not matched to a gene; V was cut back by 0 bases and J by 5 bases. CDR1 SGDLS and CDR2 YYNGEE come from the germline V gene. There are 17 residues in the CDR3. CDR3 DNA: TGTGCCAGCAGCGTAGGGGGTAGCGGGAGGGCCTCGGACGAGCAGTACTTC. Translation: CASSVGGSGRASDEQYF.

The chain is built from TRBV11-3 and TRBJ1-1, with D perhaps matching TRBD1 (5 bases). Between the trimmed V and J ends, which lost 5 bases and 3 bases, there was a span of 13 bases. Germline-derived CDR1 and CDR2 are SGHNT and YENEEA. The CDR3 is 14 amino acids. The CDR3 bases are TGTGCCAGCAGCCCCTCGTGGGGGGACACTGAAGCTTTCTTT. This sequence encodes CASSPSWGDTEAFF.

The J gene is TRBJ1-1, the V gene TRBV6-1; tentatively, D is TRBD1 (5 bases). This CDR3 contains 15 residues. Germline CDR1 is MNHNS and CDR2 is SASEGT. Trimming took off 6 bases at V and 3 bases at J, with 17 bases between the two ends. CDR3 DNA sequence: TGTGCCAGCAGGGATGCAGGGATAGGGTACACTGAAGCTTTCTTT. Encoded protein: CASRDAGIGYTEAFF.

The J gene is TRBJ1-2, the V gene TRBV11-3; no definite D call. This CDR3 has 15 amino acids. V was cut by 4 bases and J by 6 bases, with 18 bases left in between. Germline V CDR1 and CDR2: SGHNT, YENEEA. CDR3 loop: CASSSTLVQKNGYTF. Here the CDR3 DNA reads TGTGCCAGCAGCTCCACCCTAGTACAAAAGAATGGCTACACCTTC.